Presented here are 30 T cell receptor beta chains from one specimen sequenced in a study of shared clonotypes between healthy human individuals. This table comes from immunoSEQ multiplex PCR, and its TCRdb copy is limited to in-frame clones, with some not included. The data show 2 million or so clones, roughly 94% seen once. The sequenced sample consisted of naive CD4+ T cells sorted from blood. As to subset: CD45RA+ positively selected. The receptors shown here come from a young man in good health.

The rearrangement joins TRBV7-8 to TRBJ1-6; no clear D gene. Germline V gene lookup returns CDR1 SGHVS and CDR2 FQNEAQ. The V end was cut by 1 base, the J end by 5 bases, with 6 bases between. This CDR3 is 14 amino acids long. The CDR3 is CASSLVSDNSPLHF. The CDR3 DNA reads TGTGCCAGCAGCTTAGTCAGTGATAATTCACCCCTCCACTTT. The whole variable domain, filled in from reference TRBV7-8 and TRBJ1-6, reads GAGVSQSPRYKVAKRGQDVALRCDPISGHVSLFWYQQALGQGPEFLTYFQNEAQLDKSGLPSDRFFAERPEGSVSTLKIQRTQQEDSAVYLCASSLVSDNSPLHFGNGTRLTVT.

The V call is TRBV4-3, the J call TRBJ2-5; 10 nucleotides match TRBD1. V trimming: 3 bases; J trimming: 0 bases; junction bases outside the gene matches: 13. The V gene's germline CDR1 is LGHNA and CDR2 YSLEER. The CDR3 consists of 19 residues. CDR3: CASSQGLGQGLLYQETQYF. The DNA for the CDR3 is TGCGCCAGCAGCCAGGGGCTGGGACAGGGGCTACTGTACCAAGAGACCCAGTACTTC.

This clone was observed once. The gene calls are TRBV7-9 and TRBJ1-1, with TRBD1 matching 8 bases. Germline trimming cut 6 bases from V and 4 bases from J; bases unmatched to any gene: 4. The CDR3 consists of 13 residues. The germline V gene encodes CDR1 SEHNR and CDR2 FQNEAQ (reference sequence). The CDR3 region is CASRLTGGTEAFF. The CDR3 coding sequence is TGTGCCAGCAGACTTACAGGGGGCACTGAAGCTTTCTTT. Looking up the rest from reference TRBV7-9 and TRBJ1-1 gives the full variable domain: DTGVSQNPRHKITKRGQNVTFRCDPISEHNRLYWYRQTLGQGPEFLTYFQNEAQLEKSRLLSDRFSAERPKGSFSTLEIQRTEQGDSAMYLCASRLTGGTEAFFGQGTRLTVV.

The chain employs TRBV9 and TRBJ1-4; D possibly corresponds to TRBD1 (6 bases). Deletions cut 0 bases from V and 3 bases from J, with 9 bases between. Germline loops: CDR1 SGDLS, CDR2 YYNGEE. This CDR3 has 15 residues. The CDR3 reads CASSVDREANEKLFF. The CDR3 nucleotides are TGTGCCAGCAGCGTAGACAGGGAGGCTAATGAAAAACTGTTTTTT.

V gene TRBV10-3 combines with J gene TRBJ1-2, with 7 bases fitting TRBD1. Germline assignment: CDR1 ENHRY and CDR2 SYGVKD. V dropped 6 bases and J dropped 4; count of bases not matched to a gene: 5. The CDR3 has 13 amino acids. The CDR3 coding sequence is TGTGCCATCAGAAAAGCAGGGGGCTATGGCTACACCTTC. Protein: CAIRKAGGYGYTF.

This clone appeared a few times. This chain joins TRBV27 and TRBJ2-7; D is perhaps TRBD1 (6 bases). This CDR3 has 16 residues. V lost 6 bases to trimming and J lost 3 bases, with 21 bases between them. The germline CDR1 and CDR2 sequences are MNHEY and SMNVEV (reference sequence). For the CDR3, the DNA is TGTGCCAGCAGGCACTCCCGACAGGAAGCGGACTACGAGCAGTACTTC. This encodes CASRHSRQEADYEQYF.

This chain uses TRBV5-1 with TRBJ2-5; either TRBD1 or TRBD2 may fit D (6 bases each). The CDR3 contains 14 residues. The V gene's germline CDR1 is SGHRS and CDR2 YFSETQ. The germline V and J ends were trimmed by 4 bases and 9 bases, with 19 bases remaining between them. Written as DNA, the CDR3 is TGCGCCAGCAGCCATCCGACGGGGGCCCAGGCCCAGTACTTC. Translation: CASSHPTGAQAQYF.

The CDR3 DNA reads as TGTGCCAGCTCACCCTCGGGACAGGGTGAAGGCTACACCTTC. It encodes CASSPSGQGEGYTF. The chain employs TRBV18 and TRBJ1-2, with 9 bases matching TRBD1. Trimming cost V 3 bases and J 8 bases; bases outside gene matches: 7. Germline V gene data show CDR1 as KGHSH and CDR2 as LQKENI. There are 14 residues in the CDR3.

The chain couples TRBV18 to TRBJ1-2; the D is unclear. Per germline, CDR1 KGHSH and CDR2 LQKENI. The length of the CDR3 is 16 residues. Trimming took 1 base from V and 0 from J, leaving 12 bases between them. The CDR3 DNA is TGTGCCAGCTCACCACGACAAGCTTCTTCTAACTATGGCTACACCTTC. As protein: CASSPRQASSNYGYTF.

The chain links TRBV7-9 to TRBJ1-6; 8 nucleotides agree with TRBD1. CDR1 and CDR2 (germline): SEHNR, FQNEAQ (reference sequence). With V trimmed by 5 bases and J by 7 bases, 13 bases remained unmatched. This CDR3 is 17 amino acids long. CDR3 region: CASSPWTGRAINSPLHF. CDR3 sequence (DNA): TGTGCCAGCAGCCCTTGGACAGGGAGGGCTATAAATTCACCCCTCCACTTT.

V gene TRBV2 combines with J gene TRBJ2-5; D possibly corresponds to TRBD2 (5 bases). The CDR3 loop spans 14 amino acids. V was cut by 7 bases and J by 4 bases, with 16 bases left in between. The germline CDR1 and CDR2 sequences are SNHLY and FYNNEI. CDR3 nucleotides: TGTGCCAGCACCCGGGATAGGTATGGAGAGACCCAGTACTTC. Translating gives CASTRDRYGETQYF.

The genes are TRBV7-9 and TRBJ2-7, with D tentatively TRBD1 or TRBD2 (6 bases each). CDR3 length: 16 residues. Germline-derived CDR1 and CDR2 are SEHNR and FQNEAQ (reference sequence). Trimming took 1 base from V and 0 from J, leaving 13 bases between them. In DNA form, the CDR3 reads TGTGCCAGCAGCTTAGGTGGAGGGGGAAGCTCCTACGAGCAGTACTTC. Its protein product is CASSLGGGGSSYEQYF.

This sequence joins TRBV18 and TRBJ2-7; 9 nucleotides agree with TRBD2. Germline CDR1 KGHSH, CDR2 LQKENI. After removal of 6 bases from V and 3 bases from J, the junction contained 9 bases not matched to a gene. This CDR3 has 15 residues. CDR3 sequence: CASSRSSGDYYEQYF. The CDR3 DNA is TGTGCCAGCTCCCGTTCTAGCGGGGATTACTACGAGCAGTACTTC.

V usage is TRBV28 and J usage is TRBJ2-1; no clear D. CDR3 length: 15 residues. Germline loops: CDR1 MDHEN, CDR2 SYDVKM. V was clipped by 6 bases and J by 0 bases, with 12 bases between them. The CDR3 region has the DNA TGTGCCAGCAGCAATGGGATGAGCTCCTACAATGAGCAGTTCTTC. This sequence encodes CASSNGMSSYNEQFF.

A note on this clone: Distinct nucleotide sequences in the sample also encode this CDR3. The chain recombines TRBV6-5 with TRBJ2-2; unclear D gene. Trimming took off 0 bases at V and 4 bases at J, with 6 bases between the two ends. CDR3 size: 14 residues. Germline CDR1 is MNHEY and CDR2 is SVGAGI. CDR3 in DNA: TGTGCCAGCAGTTACTCGCCAGGCACCGGGGAGCTGTTTTTT. Its translation is CASSYSPGTGELFF.

The CDR3: CASSSRTGRETQYF. The CDR3 nucleotides are TGTGCCAGCAGTTCGAGGACCGGCCGAGAGACCCAGTACTTC. The chain joins TRBV6-6 to TRBJ2-5; D is unclear. The CDR3 spans 14 residues. CDR1 is MNHNY, CDR2 SVGAGI, per germline (reference sequence). V was pared by 4 bases and J by 4 bases, with 13 bases between.

This sequence joins TRBV11-1 and TRBJ2-3; the match to TRBD2 covers 16 bases. Trimming at V came to 6 bases and at J to 3 bases, leaving 9 bases not matched to a gene. The germline V gene has CDR1 SGHAT and CDR2 FQDESV (reference sequence). The CDR3 loop spans 18 amino acids. CDR3 sequence: CASRPGLAGGPSTDTQYF. The DNA for the CDR3 is TGTGCCAGCAGACCGGGACTAGCGGGGGGGCCTTCGACAGATACGCAGTATTTT.

The chain couples TRBV5-8 to TRBJ2-5; no clear D. Germline CDR1 is SGHTS and CDR2 is YDEGEE. This CDR3 has 15 amino acids. Trimming cost V 1 base and J 2 bases, with 12 bases left between them. CDR3 DNA sequence: TGTGCCAGCAGCTTGAGGCGACTCTTACAAGAGACCCAGTACTTC. This sequence encodes CASSLRRLLQETQYF.

Of note for this clone: A much larger clone differs by one base, so this may be a read error. Other DNA sequences in the sample encode the same CDR3. The chain is built from TRBV6-6 and TRBJ2-5, with D unclear. Germline CDR1 reads MNHNY; CDR2 reads SVGAGI (reference sequence). The CDR3 consists of 11 residues. V gave up 6 bases and J gave up 2 bases, with 4 bases separating them. The CDR3 coding sequence is TGTGCCAGCAGCCAACAAGAGACCCAGTACTTC. Its protein is CASSQQETQYF.

This sequence joins TRBV30 and TRBJ2-2; perhaps TRBD2 as D (5 bases). The V gene lost 8 bases and the J gene lost 7 bases, with 17 bases spanning the gap. The germline CDR1 and CDR2 sequences are GTSNPN and SVGIG (reference sequence). The length of the CDR3 is 13 residues. The CDR3 sequence is CAGGLRWVGELFF. The CDR3 nucleotides are TGTGCCGGAGGACTCAGATGGGTCGGGGAGCTGTTTTTT.

This chain uses TRBV15 with TRBJ2-7, with 8 positions matching TRBD1. V lost 5 bases and J lost 9; bases outside the gene matches: 15. Germline CDR1 is LNHNV and CDR2 is YYDKDF (reference sequence). The CDR3 runs 15 residues. The CDR3 is CATSPRLGQDLGQYF. CDR3 nucleotides: TGTGCCACCAGCCCTCGACTGGGACAGGACCTAGGGCAGTACTTC.

Here the CDR3 DNA reads TGTGCCAGCAGTCCCAGGGGGACTGAGACCCAAGAGACCCAGTACTTC. Translating it yields CASSPRGTETQETQYF. V is TRBV25-1 and J is TRBJ2-5, with D possibly being TRBD1 (7 bases). V was shortened by 5 bases and J by 1 base, with 17 bases between the two germline ends. Germline V gene sequence: CDR1 MGHDK, CDR2 SYGVNS. The CDR3 totals 16 residues.

The rearrangement uses TRBV18 and TRBJ2-2; 7 positions agree with TRBD1. The trim removed 3 bases at V and 5 bases at J, leaving 6 bases unmatched. The CDR3 is made up of 15 amino acids. CDR1 KGHSH and CDR2 LQKENI come from the germline V gene. The CDR3 region is CASSPVGTETGELFF. CDR3 sequence (DNA): TGTGCCAGCTCACCCGTCGGGACAGAGACCGGGGAGCTGTTTTTT.

V gene TRBV7-2 combines with J gene TRBJ2-3; D is perhaps TRBD1 (6 bases). The germline CDR1 and CDR2 sequences are SGHTA and FQGNSA. The length of the CDR3 is 13 residues. Trimming pared 2 bases from V and 5 bases from J, leaving 8 bases between. CDR3 region: CASSLFRGDTQYF. CDR3 sequence (DNA): TGTGCCAGCAGCTTATTCAGGGGAGATACGCAGTATTTT.

The chain links TRBV5-1 to TRBJ2-5; the match to TRBD2 covers 10 bases. Germline CDR1 and CDR2: SGHRS and YFSETQ. V was pared by 5 bases and J by 0 bases, with 4 bases of the junction left unmatched. This CDR3 contains 15 residues. The CDR3 DNA reads as TGCGCCAGCAGGGCGACTAGCGGGCACCAAGAGACCCAGTACTTC. It codes for CASRATSGHQETQYF. Looking up the rest from reference TRBV5-1 and TRBJ2-5 gives the full variable domain: KAGVTQTPRYLIKTRGQQVTLSCSPISGHRSVSWYQQTPGQGLQFLFEYFSETQRNKGNFPGRFSGRQFSNSRSEMNVSTLELGDSALYLCASRATSGHQETQYFGPGTRLLVL.

This clone has a single count. The V gene is TRBV9, the J gene TRBJ2-2; D may be TRBD2 (5 bases). The V end lost 0 bases, the J end lost 5 bases, and 14 bases lay between the germline ends. Germline V CDR1 and CDR2: SGDLS, YYNGEE. The CDR3 extends over 16 amino acids. The CDR3 DNA sequence: TGTGCCAGCAGCGTAGGAGCTAGCATTCCAACCGGGGAGCTGTTTTTT. As protein: CASSVGASIPTGELFF.

This clone appeared once. This chain joins TRBV10-2 and TRBJ1-5; no reliable D call. Germline V gives CDR1 WSHSY, CDR2 SAAADI. V lost 11 bases, J lost 3 bases, and 17 bases lay in between. The CDR3 runs to 14 residues. Written as DNA, the CDR3 is TGCGCCTCACAAGGTCGGCGTGACAATCAGCCCCAGCATTTT. It translates to CASQGRRDNQPQHF.

This sequence joins TRBV10-3 and TRBJ2-2, with TRBD2 identical over 7 bases. Trimming at V came to 0 bases and at J to 9 bases, leaving 7 bases not matched to a gene. The CDR3 has 15 amino acids. CDR1 ENHRY and CDR2 SYGVKD come from the germline V gene. The CDR3 region has the DNA TGTGCCATCAGTGAGTCAGCTGCGGGAGAAAGGGAGCTGTTTTTT. It specifies CAISESAAGERELFF.

This clone was seen just once. The V gene is TRBV25-1, the J gene TRBJ2-3; 7 bases agree with TRBD2. The CDR3 totals 15 residues. The trim removed 6 bases at V and 8 bases at J, leaving 14 bases unmatched. Germline CDR1 is MGHDK and CDR2 is SYGVNS. CDR3 amino acids: CASSGMTSFLGTQYF. The CDR3 region has the DNA TGTGCCAGCAGCGGGATGACTAGCTTCTTGGGTACGCAGTATTTT.

A note on this clone: The sample has other DNA sequences that encode this CDR3 too. The V gene is TRBV7-2, the J gene TRBJ2-3, with a possible D match to TRBD1 (5 bases). Germline V gene data show CDR1 as SGHTA and CDR2 as FQGNSA. This CDR3 comprises 14 residues. The V gene lost 3 bases and the J gene lost 1 base, with 8 bases spanning the gap. In DNA form, the CDR3 reads TGTGCCAGCAGCTTGGGGCAGGGCACAGATACGCAGTATTTT. Translating it yields CASSLGQGTDTQYF.